The clone carrying this TCR beta chain was detected a few times. Its antigen is unknown. Only in-frame clones appear in the TCRdb table, and some are missing; sequencing was by immunoSEQ multiplex PCR. In the table there are 31,000 or so clones, roughly 78% of which are singletons. Time point: week 11, during vaccination. The investigators gave 300 ug of mutant IDH1 20-mer peptide in each vaccine dose, together with topical imiquimod. Each of the donors came in with new WHO grade 3 or 4 astrocytomas that were IDH1-mutant and ATRX-lost. Deletions cut 2 bases from V and 6 bases from J, with 14 bases between. The CDR3 spans 14 residues. Germline CDR1 and CDR2: MNHEY and SVGAGI. The data were taken from a study of a mutant IDH1 vaccine in newly diagnosed glioma. Looking at the study overall: Patients had received radiotherapy, temozolomide, or both previously, most receiving both. Regarding the study as a whole: Evidence of vaccine-induced immune responses was documented in roughly 93% of patients.

The TCR originated in a man younger than 40 with glioma. The rearrangement links TRBV6-5 to TRBJ2-7; TRBD2 might be the D (6 bases). Here the sequenced sample was PBMCs, taken from a glioma patient whose treatment included an IDH1 peptide vaccine. This CDR3 reads CASSYRRGVAEQYF. The CDR3 DNA follows: TGTGCCAGCAGTTACCGTCGCGGGGTTGCCGAGCAGTACTTC.